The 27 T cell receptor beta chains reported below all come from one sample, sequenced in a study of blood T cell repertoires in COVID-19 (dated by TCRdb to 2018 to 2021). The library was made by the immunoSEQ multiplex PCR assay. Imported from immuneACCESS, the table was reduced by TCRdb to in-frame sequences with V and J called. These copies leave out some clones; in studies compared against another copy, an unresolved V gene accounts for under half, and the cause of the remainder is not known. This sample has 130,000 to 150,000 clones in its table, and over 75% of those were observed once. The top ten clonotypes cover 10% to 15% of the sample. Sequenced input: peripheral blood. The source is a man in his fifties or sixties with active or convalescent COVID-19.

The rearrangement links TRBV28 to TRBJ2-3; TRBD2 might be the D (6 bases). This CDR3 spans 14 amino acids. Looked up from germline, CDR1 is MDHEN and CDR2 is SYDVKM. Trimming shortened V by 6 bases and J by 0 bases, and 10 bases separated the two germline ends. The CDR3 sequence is CASRGLASTDTQYF. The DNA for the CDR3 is TGTGCCAGCAGGGGACTGGCTAGCACAGATACGCAGTATTTT. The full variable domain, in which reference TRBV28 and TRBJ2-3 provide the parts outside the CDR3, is DVKVTQSSRYLVKRTGEKVFLECVQDMDHENMFWYRQDPGLGLRLIYFSYDVKMKEKGDIPEGYSVSREKKERFSLILESASTNQTSMYLCASRGLASTDTQYFGPGTRLTVL.

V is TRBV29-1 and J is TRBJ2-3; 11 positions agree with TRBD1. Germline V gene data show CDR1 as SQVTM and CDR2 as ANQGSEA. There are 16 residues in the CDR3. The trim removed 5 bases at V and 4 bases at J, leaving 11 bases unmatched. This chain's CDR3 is CSVILPGQGGPDTQYF. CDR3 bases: TGCAGCGTTATTCTCCCGGGACAGGGGGGTCCAGATACGCAGTATTTT.

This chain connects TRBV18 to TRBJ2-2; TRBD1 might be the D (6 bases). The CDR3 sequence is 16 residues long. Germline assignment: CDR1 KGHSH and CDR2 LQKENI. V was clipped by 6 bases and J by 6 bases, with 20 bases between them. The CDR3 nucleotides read TGTGCCAGCTCTTCTAACAGGGCAAGGATGGCCGGGGAGCTGTTTTTT. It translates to CASSSNRARMAGELFF.

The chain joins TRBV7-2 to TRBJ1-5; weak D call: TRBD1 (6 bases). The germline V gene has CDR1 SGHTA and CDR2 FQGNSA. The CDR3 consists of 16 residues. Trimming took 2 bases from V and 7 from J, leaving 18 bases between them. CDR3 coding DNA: TGTGCCAGCAGCTTATGGGGCAGGGGAGTTGGGCAGCCCCAGCATTTT. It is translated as CASSLWGRGVGQPQHF.

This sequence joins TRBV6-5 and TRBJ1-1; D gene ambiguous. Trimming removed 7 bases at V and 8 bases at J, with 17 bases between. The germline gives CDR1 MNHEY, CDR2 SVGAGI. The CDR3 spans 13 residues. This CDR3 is CASTDWEIPEAFF. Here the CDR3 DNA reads TGTGCCAGCACCGACTGGGAGATCCCAGAAGCTTTCTTT.

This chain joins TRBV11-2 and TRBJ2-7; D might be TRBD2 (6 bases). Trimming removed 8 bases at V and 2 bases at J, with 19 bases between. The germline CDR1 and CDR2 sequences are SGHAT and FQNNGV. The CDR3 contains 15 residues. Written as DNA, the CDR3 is TGTGCCAGCTGTCCCCGTCAGACTAGTCCCTACGAGCAGTACTTC. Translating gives CASCPRQTSPYEQYF.

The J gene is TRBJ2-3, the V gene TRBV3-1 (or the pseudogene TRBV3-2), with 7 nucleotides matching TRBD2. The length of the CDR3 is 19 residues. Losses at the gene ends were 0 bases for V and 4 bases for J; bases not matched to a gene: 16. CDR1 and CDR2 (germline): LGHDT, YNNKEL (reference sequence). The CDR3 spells CASSQDLFGAGEAADTQYF. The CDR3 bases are TGTGCCAGCAGCCAAGATTTATTTGGCGCGGGAGAGGCGGCAGATACGCAGTATTTT.

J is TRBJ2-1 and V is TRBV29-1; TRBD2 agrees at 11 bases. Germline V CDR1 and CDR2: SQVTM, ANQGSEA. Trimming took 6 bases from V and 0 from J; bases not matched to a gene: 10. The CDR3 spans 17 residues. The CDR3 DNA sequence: TGCAGCGTGCCCGGGACTAGCGGCCTTAGCTCCTACAATGAGCAGTTCTTC. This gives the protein CSVPGTSGLSSYNEQFF.

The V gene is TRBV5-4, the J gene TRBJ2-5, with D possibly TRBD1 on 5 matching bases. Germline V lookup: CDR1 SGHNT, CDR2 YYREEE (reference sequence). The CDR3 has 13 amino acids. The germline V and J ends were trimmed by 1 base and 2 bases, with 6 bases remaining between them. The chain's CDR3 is CASSLRGQETQYF. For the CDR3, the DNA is TGTGCCAGCAGCTTGAGGGGACAAGAGACCCAGTACTTC.

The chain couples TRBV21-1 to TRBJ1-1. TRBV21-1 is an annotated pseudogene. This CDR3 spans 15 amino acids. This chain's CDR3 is CASSKGRCMNTEAFF. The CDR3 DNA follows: TGTGCCAGCAGCAAAGGTAGATGCATGAACACTGAAGCTTTCTTT.

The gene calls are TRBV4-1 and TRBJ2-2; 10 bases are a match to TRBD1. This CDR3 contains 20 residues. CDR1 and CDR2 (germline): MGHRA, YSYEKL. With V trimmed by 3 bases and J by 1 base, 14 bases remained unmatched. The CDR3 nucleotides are TGCGCCAGCAGCCACCCCCCCAACTCCGGGGACAGGGGGAACACCGGGGAGCTGTTTTTT. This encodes CASSHPPNSGDRGNTGELFF.

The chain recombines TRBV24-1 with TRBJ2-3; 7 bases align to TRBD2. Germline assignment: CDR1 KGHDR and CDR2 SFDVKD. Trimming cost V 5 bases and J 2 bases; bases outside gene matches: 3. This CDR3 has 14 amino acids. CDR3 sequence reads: CATSAGGDTDTQYF. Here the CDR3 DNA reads TGTGCCACCAGTGCTGGGGGGGACACAGATACGCAGTATTTT.

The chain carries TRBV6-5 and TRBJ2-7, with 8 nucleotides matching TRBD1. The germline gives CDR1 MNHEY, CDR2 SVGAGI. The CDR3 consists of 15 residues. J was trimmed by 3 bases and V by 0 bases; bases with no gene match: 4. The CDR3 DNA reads TGTGCCAGCAGTTACTCGGCCAGGGGGCTCTACGAGCAGTACTTC. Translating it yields CASSYSARGLYEQYF.

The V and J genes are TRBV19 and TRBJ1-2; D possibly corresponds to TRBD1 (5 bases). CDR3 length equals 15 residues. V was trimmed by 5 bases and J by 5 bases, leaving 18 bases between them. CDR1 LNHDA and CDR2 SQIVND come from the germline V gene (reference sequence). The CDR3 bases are TGTGCCAGTAGTTCCCAGGGATCCCTGGGGTATGGCTACACCTTC. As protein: CASSSQGSLGYGYTF.

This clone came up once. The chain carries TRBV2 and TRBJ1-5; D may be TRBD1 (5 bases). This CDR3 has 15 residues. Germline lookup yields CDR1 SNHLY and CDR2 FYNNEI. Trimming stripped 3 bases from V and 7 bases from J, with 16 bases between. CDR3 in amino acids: CASSEGGASTQPQHF. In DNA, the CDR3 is TGTGCCAGCAGTGAGGGAGGGGCCTCGACGCAGCCCCAGCATTTT.

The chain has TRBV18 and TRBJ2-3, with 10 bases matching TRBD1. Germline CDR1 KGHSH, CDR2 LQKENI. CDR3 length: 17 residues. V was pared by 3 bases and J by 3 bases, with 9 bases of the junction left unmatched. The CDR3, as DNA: TGTGCCAGCTCACCGTTGTTACCGGGACAGGGGACAGATACGCAGTATTTT. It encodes CASSPLLPGQGTDTQYF.

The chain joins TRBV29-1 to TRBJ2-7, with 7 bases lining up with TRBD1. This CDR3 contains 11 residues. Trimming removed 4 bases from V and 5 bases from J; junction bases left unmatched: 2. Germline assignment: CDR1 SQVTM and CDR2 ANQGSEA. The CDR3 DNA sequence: TGCAGCGTTGTAAGGGGGCACGAGCAGTACTTC. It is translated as CSVVRGHEQYF.

This CDR3 reads CASSYLARQDNYGYTF. In nucleotides, the CDR3 is TGTGCCAGCAGTTACCTTGCCCGACAGGACAACTATGGCTACACCTTC. The chain combines TRBV6-2 or TRBV6-3 with TRBJ1-2, with a possible D match to TRBD1 (6 bases). V lost 2 bases to trimming and J lost 2 bases, with 15 bases between them. Looked up from germline, CDR1 is MNHEY and CDR2 is SVGEGT. This CDR3 is 16 amino acids long.

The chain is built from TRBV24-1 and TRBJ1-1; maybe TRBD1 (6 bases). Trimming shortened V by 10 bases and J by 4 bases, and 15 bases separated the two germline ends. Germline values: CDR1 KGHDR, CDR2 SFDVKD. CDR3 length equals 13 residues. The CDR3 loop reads CATQPTGSTEAFF. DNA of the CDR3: TGTGCCACTCAGCCCACAGGGAGCACTGAAGCTTTCTTT.

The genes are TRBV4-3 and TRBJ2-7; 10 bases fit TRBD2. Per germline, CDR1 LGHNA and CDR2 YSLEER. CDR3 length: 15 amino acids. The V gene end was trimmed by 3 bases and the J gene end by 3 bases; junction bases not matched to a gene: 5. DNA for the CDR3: TGCGCCAGCAGCCAGGCCCAGCGGGAGGGCTACGAGCAGTACTTC. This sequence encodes CASSQAQREGYEQYF.

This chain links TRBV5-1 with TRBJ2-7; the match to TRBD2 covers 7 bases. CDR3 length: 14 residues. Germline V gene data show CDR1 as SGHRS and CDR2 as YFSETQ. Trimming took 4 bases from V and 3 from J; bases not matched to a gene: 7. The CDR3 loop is CASSEAGEYYEQYF. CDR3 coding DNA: TGCGCCAGCAGCGAGGCGGGAGAATACTACGAGCAGTACTTC.

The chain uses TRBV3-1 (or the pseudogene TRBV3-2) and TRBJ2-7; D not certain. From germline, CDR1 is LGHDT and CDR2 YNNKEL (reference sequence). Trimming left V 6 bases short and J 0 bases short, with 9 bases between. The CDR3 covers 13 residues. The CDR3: CASRVPGSYEQYF. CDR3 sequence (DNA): TGTGCCAGCAGGGTGCCAGGCTCCTACGAGCAGTACTTC.

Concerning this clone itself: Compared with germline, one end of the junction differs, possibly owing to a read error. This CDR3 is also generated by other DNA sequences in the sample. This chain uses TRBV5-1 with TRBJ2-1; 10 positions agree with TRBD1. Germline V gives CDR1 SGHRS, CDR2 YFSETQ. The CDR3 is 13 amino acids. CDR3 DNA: TGCGCCAGCAGTTTGGACAGGGGGAATGAGCAGTTCTTC. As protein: CASSLDRGNEQFF.

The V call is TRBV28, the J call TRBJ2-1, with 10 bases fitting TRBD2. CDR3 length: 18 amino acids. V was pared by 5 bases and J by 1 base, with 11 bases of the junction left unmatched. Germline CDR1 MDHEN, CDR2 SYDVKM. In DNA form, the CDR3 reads TGTGCCAGCAGTACCCCCCTAGCGGGAGATAGGTCCTACAATGAGCAGTTCTTC. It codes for CASSTPLAGDRSYNEQFF.

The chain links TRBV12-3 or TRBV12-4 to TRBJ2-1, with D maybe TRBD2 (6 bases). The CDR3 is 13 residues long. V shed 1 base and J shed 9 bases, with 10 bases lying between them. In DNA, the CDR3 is TGTGCCAGCAGTTTAGGGCGGGAAGGTGAGCAGTTCTTC. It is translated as CASSLGREGEQFF.

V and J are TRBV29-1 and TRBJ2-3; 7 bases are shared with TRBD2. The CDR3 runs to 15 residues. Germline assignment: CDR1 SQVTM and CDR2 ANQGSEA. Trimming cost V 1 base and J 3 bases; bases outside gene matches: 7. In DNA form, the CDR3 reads TGCAGCGTTGAAGGGGCGGGAGTGGGGACAGATACGCAGTATTTT. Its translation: CSVEGAGVGTDTQYF.

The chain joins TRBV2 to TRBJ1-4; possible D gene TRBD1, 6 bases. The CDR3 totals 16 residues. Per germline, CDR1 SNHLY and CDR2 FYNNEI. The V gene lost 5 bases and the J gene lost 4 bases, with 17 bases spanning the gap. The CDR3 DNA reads TGTGCCAGCAGTCTTGAACAGGGCGCCGTTAATGAAAAACTGTTTTTT. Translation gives CASSLEQGAVNEKLFF.